The entry that follows covers one T cell receptor beta chain sequence. The CDR3 extends over 17 amino acids. Germline V gene data show CDR1 as WSHSY and CDR2 as SAAADI. Trimming took 2 bases from V and 4 from J; bases not matched to a gene: 8. These data are taken from a study of T-cell memory formation after mild COVID-19. TCRdb redid the calling of the 5' RACE reads with MiXCR, one entry per CDR3 protein. The data show roughly 610,000 distinct CDR3 sequences, approximately 15% seen once. This sequence was found in an adult woman who had mild COVID-19 (a few samples of this study predate the infection). Cell type and time point are not known. The V gene is TRBV10-2, the J gene TRBJ2-1, with TRBD2 matching over 10 bases. Sample: PBMCs or a T cell subset sorted from them (not recorded which). CDR3 bases: TGCGCCAGCAGTGAGCTGAGCGGGGGGGGACTTTACAATGAGCAGTTCTTC. Its translation: CASSELSGGGLYNEQFF.